One and the same sample provided the 30 T cell receptor beta chains below, sequenced in a study of cytomegalovirus exposure and HLA in healthy donors. This PCR relied on a set of 60 Vbeta primers and 13 Jbeta primers. The data were produced by immunoSEQ multiplex PCR, yet TCRdb's version contains in-frame clones alone and is incomplete. The sample lists approximately 190,000 clones; 78% were seen once. Sequenced material: PBMCs. Receptors originate from a woman in her twenties or thirties in good health and CMV-seropositive.

This clone was seen more than once but under ten times. The V and J genes are TRBV7-9 and TRBJ1-3, with 10 bases matching TRBD1. Unmatched junction bases numbered 4, after V lost 5 bases and J lost 3 bases. The CDR3 spans 15 residues. Germline lookup yields CDR1 SEHNR and CDR2 FQNEAQ (reference sequence). The CDR3 coding sequence is TGTGCCAGCAGCCCCCGGGACAGGGGTGGAAACACCATATATTTT. Encoded protein: CASSPRDRGGNTIYF.

This clone turned up a few times. The rearrangement links TRBV6-6 to TRBJ1-5, with 7 bases identical to TRBD1. This CDR3 is 15 amino acids long. The germline CDR1 and CDR2 sequences are MNHNY and SVGAGI (reference sequence). J was trimmed by 9 bases and V by 2 bases; bases with no gene match: 10. The CDR3 sequence is CASSYGDSAWLPQHF. CDR3 sequence (DNA): TGTGCCAGCAGTTACGGGGACAGCGCATGGTTGCCCCAGCATTTT.

This chain connects TRBV9 to TRBJ2-1; 10 nucleotides line up with TRBD2. Germline V CDR1 and CDR2: SGDLS, YYNGEE. V was pared by 3 bases and J by 7 bases, with 4 bases of the junction left unmatched. The CDR3 has 14 amino acids. The CDR3 DNA reads TGTGCCAGCAGCGGGAGGACTAGCGGTAATGAGCAGTTCTTC. Its translation: CASSGRTSGNEQFF.

The V and J genes are TRBV6-5 and TRBJ2-7, with D tentatively TRBD1 (6 bases). CDR1 MNHEY and CDR2 SVGAGI come from the germline V gene. V was shortened by 6 bases and J by 2 bases, with 11 bases between the two germline ends. The CDR3 loop spans 13 amino acids. CDR3 region: CASSSGTPYEQYF. CDR3 coding DNA: TGTGCCAGCAGCTCCGGGACACCCTACGAGCAGTACTTC.

The rearrangement uses TRBV5-1 and TRBJ2-2, with D hard to call. The V gene's germline CDR1 is SGHRS and CDR2 YFSETQ. The ends were cut back, 0 bases at V and 6 bases at J, with 6 bases in the middle. This CDR3 contains 13 residues. The CDR3 coding sequence is TGCGCCAGCAGCTTGGTCCGGGCCGGGGAGCTGTTTTTT. This encodes CASSLVRAGELFF.

This rearrangement joins TRBV11-2 to TRBJ1-3; D might be TRBD1 (6 bases). The CDR3 totals 14 residues. Trimming cost V 5 bases and J 2 bases, with 10 bases left between them. CDR1 and CDR2 (germline): SGHAT, FQNNGV. The CDR3 DNA reads as TGTGCCAGCAGCCCCCGACAGGCTGGAAACACCATATATTTT. It specifies CASSPRQAGNTIYF.

This chain connects TRBV28 to TRBJ1-5; the D gene is possibly TRBD1 (5 bases). CDR1 is MDHEN and CDR2 is SYDVKM in the germline V gene. The V end was cut by 4 bases, the J end by 0 bases, with 13 bases between. This CDR3 spans 16 amino acids. The CDR3: CASSSKQVGSNQPQHF. The CDR3 DNA reads TGTGCCAGCAGTTCCAAACAGGTCGGTAGCAATCAGCCCCAGCATTTT.

This chain's CDR3 is CATSRASGGTNEKLFF. For the CDR3, the DNA is TGTGCCACCAGCAGAGCCTCAGGGGGAACTAATGAAAAACTGTTTTTT. V gene TRBV15 combines with J gene TRBJ1-4; 7 nucleotides agree with TRBD1. Germline loops: CDR1 LNHNV, CDR2 YYDKDF (reference sequence). V shed 1 base, J shed 1 base, and the junction held 3 bases outside the gene matches. There are 16 residues in the CDR3.

The chain couples TRBV5-1 to TRBJ1-2; D is undetermined. The germline V gene has CDR1 SGHRS and CDR2 YFSETQ. Trimming stripped 2 bases from V and 2 bases from J, with 7 bases between. This CDR3 comprises 13 residues. The CDR3 coding sequence is TGCGCCAGCAGCTTATTTCAAAACTATGGCTACACCTTC. The encoded protein is CASSLFQNYGYTF.

The J gene is TRBJ2-5, the V gene TRBV4-1; TRBD1 matches at 8 bases. The V segment lost 0 bases and the J segment 11 bases; nucleotides outside the gene matches: 11. The germline V gene has CDR1 MGHRA and CDR2 YSYEKL. The CDR3 has 15 residues. The CDR3: CASSQDSVQGEEQYF. The DNA for the CDR3 is TGCGCCAGCAGCCAAGATAGCGTACAGGGGGAGGAGCAGTACTTC.

The rearrangement uses TRBV7-8 and TRBJ1-4; D is perhaps TRBD1 (5 bases). V was shortened by 1 base and J by 6 bases, with 9 bases between the two germline ends. Germline V gene sequence: CDR1 SGHVS, CDR2 FQNEAQ. CDR3 length: 14 amino acids. In DNA form, the CDR3 reads TGTGCCAGCAGCTTAGATAGGGGTGATGAAAAACTGTTTTTT. It translates to CASSLDRGDEKLFF.

V and J are TRBV30 and TRBJ1-6; TRBD1 agrees at 8 bases. CDR1 and CDR2 from the germline V gene are GTSNPN and SVGIG (reference sequence). The CDR3 has 15 residues. Losses at the gene ends were 3 bases for V and 3 bases for J; bases not matched to a gene: 4. The chain's CDR3 is CAWRGTGFYNSPLHF. The CDR3 bases are TGTGCCTGGAGGGGGACAGGCTTCTATAATTCACCCCTCCACTTT.

The genes are TRBV7-6 and TRBJ2-1; the match to TRBD2 covers 7 bases. Germline V gene lookup returns CDR1 SGHVS and CDR2 FNYEAQ. The CDR3 extends over 14 amino acids. After removal of 5 bases from V and 8 bases from J, the junction contained 9 bases not matched to a gene. Written as DNA, the CDR3 is TGTGCCAGCAGCCCCATTGGTGGGGGGGATGAGCAGTTCTTC. This sequence encodes CASSPIGGGDEQFF.

This clone was picked up a small number of times. The J gene is TRBJ1-5, the V gene TRBV5-1, with TRBD1 matching over 9 bases. The V segment lost 4 bases and the J segment 4 bases; nucleotides outside the gene matches: 3. CDR3 length: 14 residues. CDR1 is SGHRS, CDR2 YFSETQ, per germline. The CDR3 spells CASSIGTGNQPQHF. Here the CDR3 DNA reads TGCGCCAGCAGCATTGGGACAGGGAATCAGCCCCAGCATTTT.

The rearrangement joins TRBV28 to TRBJ2-7; 10 nucleotides match TRBD2. This CDR3 is built from 15 residues. Germline values: CDR1 MDHEN, CDR2 SYDVKM. Trimming cost V 6 bases and J 0 bases; bases outside gene matches: 5. The CDR3 region is CASSRTSGLSYEQYF. DNA for the CDR3: TGTGCCAGCAGCCGGACTAGCGGCCTCTCCTACGAGCAGTACTTC.

V is TRBV5-6 and J is TRBJ1-1; TRBD1 might be the D (5 bases). V was trimmed by 0 bases and J by 1 base, leaving 10 bases between them. Germline-derived CDR1 and CDR2 are SGHDT and YYEEEE. CDR3 size: 15 residues. CDR3 residues: CASSLGGHQNTEAFF. The CDR3 nucleotides read TGTGCCAGCAGCTTGGGTGGACATCAGAACACTGAAGCTTTCTTT.

This clone was found a few times. The chain has TRBV19 and TRBJ2-3, with 12 bases that match TRBD2. The J segment lost 7 bases and the V segment lost 7 bases, leaving 15 bases of the junction unmatched. Germline CDR1 and CDR2: LNHDA and SQIVND (reference sequence). The CDR3 has 17 amino acids. CDR3 residues: CASTSGGALPKLYTQYF. CDR3 coding DNA: TGTGCCAGTACTAGCGGGGGGGCCCTTCCGAAATTATATACGCAGTATTTT.

This clone was observed a handful of times. The rearrangement uses TRBV6-5 and TRBJ1-3; D is uncertain. V shed 2 bases and J shed 0 bases, with 5 bases lying between them. This CDR3 comprises 14 residues. Germline CDR1 reads MNHEY; CDR2 reads SVGAGI. The CDR3 here is CASSYDNSGNTIYF. The CDR3 DNA sequence: TGTGCCAGCAGTTACGACAACTCTGGAAACACCATATATTTT.

The chain uses TRBV4-1 and TRBJ2-5; 9 bases line up with TRBD1. Losses at the gene ends were 1 base for V and 5 bases for J; bases not matched to a gene: 11. The CDR3 consists of 17 residues. Germline CDR1 is MGHRA and CDR2 is YSYEKL. The CDR3 DNA follows: TGCGCCAGCAGCCAAGGAGGGTACACAGGGGGCCGGGAGACCCAGTACTTC. Translating gives CASSQGGYTGGRETQYF.

This clone was counted a few times. The chain is built from TRBV5-4 and TRBJ1-6, with D possibly TRBD1 on 5 matching bases. Deletions cut 4 bases from V and 3 bases from J, with 11 bases between. This CDR3 has 15 residues. Per germline, CDR1 SGHNT and CDR2 YYREEE (reference sequence). Here the CDR3 reads CASSRAQGYNSPLHF. CDR3 bases: TGTGCCAGCAGCCGTGCCCAGGGCTATAATTCACCCCTCCACTTT.

This clone was seen more than once but under ten times. J is TRBJ2-7 and V is TRBV7-2; TRBD2 agrees at 7 bases. CDR1 and CDR2 from the germline V gene are SGHTA and FQGNSA. V trimming: 5 bases; J trimming: 3 bases; junction bases outside the gene matches: 7. The CDR3 totals 14 residues. DNA of the CDR3: TGTGCCAGCAGCCTTAGACTAGCTCTCTACGAGCAGTACTTC. Translation: CASSLRLALYEQYF.

The J gene is TRBJ1-2, the V gene TRBV25-1, with D maybe TRBD1 (6 bases). This CDR3 is 15 amino acids long. The ends were cut back, 2 bases at V and 8 bases at J, with 18 bases in the middle. Germline V gene data show CDR1 as MGHDK and CDR2 as SYGVNS. CDR3 bases: TGTGCCAGCAGTGAAGACCTCAGGGGAAGCATCGGCTACACCTTC. It codes for CASSEDLRGSIGYTF.

The chain recombines TRBV4-3 with TRBJ2-3; the D is unclear. Trimming stripped 1 base from V and 3 bases from J, with 8 bases between. Germline V CDR1 and CDR2: LGHNA, YSLEER. This CDR3 has 14 amino acids. The CDR3 is CASSQVEATDTQYF. The DNA for the CDR3 is TGCGCCAGCAGCCAAGTTGAGGCAACAGATACGCAGTATTTT.

The V and J genes are TRBV7-9 and TRBJ1-1; D is undetermined. Germline CDR1 reads SEHNR; CDR2 reads FQNEAQ (reference sequence). The germline V and J ends were trimmed by 6 bases and 5 bases, with 7 bases remaining between them. This CDR3 is built from 11 residues. CDR3 in amino acids: CASSAGTEAFF. The CDR3 nucleotides read TGTGCCAGCAGTGCGGGAACTGAAGCTTTCTTT.

V is TRBV7-2 and J is TRBJ2-3; D not resolved. This CDR3 is 14 amino acids long. The ends were cut back, 2 bases at V and 6 bases at J, with 12 bases in the middle. Germline CDR1 reads SGHTA; CDR2 reads FQGNSA. The CDR3 nucleotides are TGTGCCAGCAGCTTAAATAGTCTCAGGGATACGCAGTATTTT. This encodes CASSLNSLRDTQYF.

The gene calls are TRBV10-3 and TRBJ2-7, with D possibly being TRBD2 (5 bases). CDR1 is ENHRY and CDR2 is SYGVKD in the germline V gene. Between the trimmed V and J ends, which lost 2 bases and 5 bases, there was a span of 13 bases. The CDR3 extends over 14 amino acids. The CDR3 nucleotides are TGTGCCATCAGTGAGGGAGGTCCCACGAACGAGCAGTACTTC. This encodes CAISEGGPTNEQYF.

The chain combines TRBV19 with TRBJ1-5, with TRBD1 matching 8 bases. Looked up from germline, CDR1 is LNHDA and CDR2 is SQIVND (reference sequence). With V trimmed by 7 bases and J by 4 bases, 12 bases remained unmatched. The CDR3 has 16 amino acids. CDR3 DNA sequence: TGTGCCAGTATGTCTACTCGACAGGGGAGGAATCAGCCCCAGCATTTT. Encoded protein: CASMSTRQGRNQPQHF. Complete variable domain (other parts from reference TRBV19 and TRBJ1-5): DGGITQSPKYLFRKEGQNVTLSCEQNLNHDAMYWYRQDPGQGLRLIYYSQIVNDFQKGDIAEGYSVSREKKESFPLTVTSAQKNPTAFYLCASMSTRQGRNQPQHFGDGTRLSIL.

The DNA for the CDR3 is TGTGCCAGCTGGCTGGGACAGGGGAACACAGATACGCAGTATTTT. It is translated as CASWLGQGNTDTQYF. The chain is built from TRBV18 and TRBJ2-3, with TRBD1 identical over 10 bases. Germline V CDR1 and CDR2: KGHSH, LQKENI. V lost 7 bases and J lost 2; bases outside the gene matches: 6. This CDR3 is 15 amino acids long.

V usage is TRBV29-1 and J usage is TRBJ1-1; D uncertain. V was trimmed by 7 bases and J by 4 bases, leaving 7 bases between them. Germline V gene lookup returns CDR1 SQVTM and CDR2 ANQGSEA. This CDR3 has 10 amino acids. CDR3 sequence (DNA): TGCAGCGGGTCGAGCACTGAAGCTTTCTTT. Translation gives CSGSSTEAFF.

The chain employs TRBV4-3 and TRBJ2-2; 10 bases agree with TRBD1. V lost 4 bases, J lost 5 bases, and 4 bases stayed unmatched. The CDR3 runs to 15 residues. Germline V gene sequence: CDR1 LGHNA, CDR2 YSLEER. The CDR3 spells CASSLDRGPTGELFF. The CDR3, as DNA: TGCGCCAGCAGCCTCGACAGGGGGCCTACCGGGGAGCTGTTTTTT.